The clone carrying this TCR beta chain appeared a few times. Its antigen is not known. Germline loops: CDR1 SNHLY, CDR2 FYNNEI. CDR3 length: 13 residues. V lost 8 bases, J lost 8 bases, and 15 bases lay in between. Checkpoint therapy with ipilimumab 1 mg/kg began 14 to 28 days after transplant. Measured with immunoSEQ multiplex PCR; TCRdb has only the in-frame clones, and not every one. This sample yields over 80,000 clones, of which 83% are seen a single time; roughly 2% belongs to the top ten. The data stem from a study of ipilimumab plus nivolumab after autologous stem cell transplantation. Study-level information: Patients received a median of about 5 ipilimumab and eight or nine nivolumab doses. Study observations and caveats: Authors suggest TCR repertoire, Treg phenotype and gut microbiota support further study.

This receptor was obtained from a male donor with diffuse large B-cell lymphoma. V gene TRBV2 combines with J gene TRBJ2-2; D remains unclear. Sample: PBMCs, taken in a trial of ipilimumab plus nivolumab as post-transplant consolidation. Written as DNA, the CDR3 is TGTGCCAGCGGTCCTCCTACTACTGGGGAGCTGTTTTTT. Protein: CASGPPTTGELFF. Supplemented by reference TRBV2 and TRBJ2-2, the full variable domain reads EPEVTQTPSHQVTQMGQEVILRCVPISNHLYFYWYRQILGQKVEFLVSFYNNEISEKSEIFDDQFSVERPDGSNFTLKIRSTKLEDSAMYFCASGPPTTGELFFGEGSRLTVL.